Listed below are T cell receptor beta chains from one sample, sequenced in a study of response to subunit inactivated influenza vaccine. TCRdb reprocessed the RT-PCR reads with MiXCR, giving one entry per CDR3 protein. The data show about 480,000 distinct CDR3 sequences, 13% seen once. The starting material was PBMCs from blood, obtained more than 35 days after vaccination. The source is a man between 50 and 59 years old who received an inactivated influenza vaccine. The CDR3 runs from the conserved cysteine through the conserved F or W. A D gene is named only where the DNA matches it firmly. Clone size is given for some rows only: seen once, a few or many times, or a class if the clone is expanded.

few	NA	TRBV29-1	TRBJ2-6	17	CSVASRTSISGANVLTF	TGCAGCGTCGCCTCTCGGACCTCTATCTCTGGGGCCAACGTCCTGACTTTC
few	TRBD1	TRBV5-1	TRBJ2-1	16	CASSPGQGSSYNEQFF	TGCGCCAGCAGCCCTGGACAGGGGAGCTCCTACAATGAGCAGTTCTTC
many	TRBD2	TRBV12-3/TRBV12-4	TRBJ2-7	16	CASSGLAGTWGHEQYF	TGTGCCAGCAGTGGACTAGCGGGGACATGGGGGCACGAGCAGTACTTC
NA	NA	TRBV9	TRBJ1-3	15	CASSREGISGNTIYF	TGTGCCAGCAGCCGCGAGGGGATCTCTGGAAACACCATATATTTT
NA	TRBD1	TRBV10-3	TRBJ2-7	14	CAISELGQGYEQYF	TGTGCCATCAGTGAGCTGGGACAGGGGTACGAGCAGTACTTC
NA	NA	TRBV12-3/TRBV12-4	TRBJ1-1	13	CASSLGDGPGAFF	TGTGCCAGCAGTTTAGGCGACGGCCCGGGAGCTTTCTTT
many	NA	TRBV3-1	TRBJ2-7	13	CASSPGPQGEQYF	TGTGCCAGCAGTCCGGGACCGCAAGGCGAGCAGTACTTC
few	TRBD1	TRBV25-1	TRBJ2-2	15	CASSEWYRGTGELFF	TGTGCCAGCAGTGAATGGTACAGGGGCACCGGGGAGCTGTTTTTT
many	NA	TRBV20-1	TRBJ2-7	16	CSARNPRAESSYEQYF	TGCAGTGCCCGCAACCCTAGGGCGGAGAGCTCCTACGAGCAGTACTTC
NA	NA	TRBV10-3	TRBJ1-5	13	CAIRGDGNQPQHF	TGTGCCATCAGAGGGGACGGGAATCAGCCCCAGCATTTT
many	NA	TRBV6-1	TRBJ2-3	14	CASRAGLLSDTQYF	TGTGCCAGCAGGGCGGGACTCCTCTCAGATACGCAGTATTTT
few	NA	TRBV3-1	TRBJ1-6	13	CASSQVSNSPLHF	TGTGCCAGCAGCCAAGTCTCGAATTCACCCCTCCACTTT
many	NA	TRBV7-2	TRBJ2-3	15	CASSAGSSYTDTQYF	TGTGCCAGCAGCGCGGGGTCCTCGTACACAGATACGCAGTATTTT
NA	TRBD1	TRBV7-3	TRBJ2-7	15	CASSLTGTGETEQYF	TGTGCCAGCAGCTTGACCGGGACAGGGGAAACCGAGCAGTACTTC
many	NA	TRBV21-1	TRBJ2-1	17	CASSKTSRECLLNEQFF	TGTGCCAGCAGCAAAACTAGCCGGGAGTGCTTGTTGAATGAGCAGTTCTTC
few	TRBD1	TRBV5-5	TRBJ2-7	14	CASITGTGFYEQYF	TGTGCCAGCATCACCGGGACAGGTTTCTACGAGCAGTACTTC
few	NA	TRBV2	TRBJ2-1	13	CASSEGASSEQFF	TGTGCCAGCAGTGAAGGGGCTAGCAGTGAGCAGTTCTTC
many	TRBD2	TRBV9	TRBJ2-7	13	CASSGRGAYEQYF	TGTGCCAGCAGCGGCCGGGGGGCCTACGAGCAGTACTTC
NA	TRBD2	TRBV12-3/TRBV12-4	TRBJ2-7	15	CASSPTSGVAYEQYF	TGTGCCAGCAGTCCGACTAGCGGGGTCGCCTACGAGCAGTACTTC
many	NA	TRBV27	TRBJ2-5	14	CASSLSTGRGTQYF	TGTGCCAGCAGTTTATCGACTGGCAGAGGGACCCAGTACTTC
NA	NA	TRBV6-1	TRBJ1-1	16	CASIPPTGRPNTEAFF	TGTGCCAGCATTCCCCCCACGGGCAGGCCGAACACTGAAGCTTTCTTT
NA	TRBD2	TRBV7-6	TRBJ2-5	15	CASSIGTSRKETQYF	TGTGCCAGCAGCATCGGGACTAGCAGGAAAGAGACCCAGTACTTC
NA	NA	TRBV3-1	TRBJ2-3	13	CASSQDLQATQYF	TGTGCCAGCAGCCAAGATCTTCAGGCTACGCAGTATTTT
NA	TRBD2	TRBV12-3/TRBV12-4	TRBJ2-3	15	CASSFTGGNTDTQYF	TGTGCCAGCAGTTTTACGGGGGGGAACACAGATACGCAGTATTTT
NA	TRBD1	TRBV4-3	TRBJ2-7	17	CASSQDTLTGGDYEQYF	TGCGCCAGCAGCCAAGACACCCTCACAGGGGGTGACTACGAGCAGTACTTC
NA	NA	TRBV11-2	TRBJ2-2	16	CASSFRRQVNTGELFF	TGTGCCAGCAGCTTTAGGCGGCAGGTTAACACCGGGGAGCTGTTTTTT
few	TRBD2	TRBV7-2	TRBJ2-2	15	CASSFGGRSTGELFF	TGTGCCAGCAGCTTCGGCGGGAGAAGCACCGGGGAGCTGTTTTTT
NA	NA	TRBV6-1	TRBJ1-5	14	CASKTGISNQPQHF	TGTGCCAGCAAAACAGGGATTAGCAATCAGCCCCAGCATTTT
many	NA	TRBV5-5	TRBJ2-7	11	CATGHTYEQYF	TGTGCCACGGGACATACCTACGAGCAGTACTTC
many	TRBD1	TRBV5-1	TRBJ2-3	13	CASRDSFTDTQYF	TGTGCCAGCAGGGACAGCTTCACAGATACGCAGTATTTT
few	NA	TRBV12-3/TRBV12-4	TRBJ2-2	15	CASSLGGGIDGELFF	TGTGCCAGCAGTTTGGGGGGCGGGATTGACGGGGAGCTGTTTTTT
few	TRBD2	TRBV3-1	TRBJ2-1	17	CASSPRLASGIYNEQFF	TGTGCCAGCAGCCCCCGCCTAGCTAGCGGGATCTACAATGAGCAGTTCTTC
NA	TRBD2	TRBV20-1	TRBJ2-1	15	CSANSGTSGVNEQFF	TGCAGTGCAAATTCCGGGACTAGCGGGGTTAATGAGCAGTTCTTC
NA	NA	TRBV10-3	TRBJ1-3	14	CAISESRTRNTIYF	TGTGCCATCAGTGAGTCGCGAACACGAAACACCATATATTTT
many	NA	TRBV12-5	TRBJ2-5	13	CASGPDRGETQYF	TGTGCTAGTGGGCCCGATAGGGGAGAGACCCAGTACTTC
few	TRBD2	TRBV20-1	TRBJ2-1	14	CSARSGRGRDEQFF	TGCAGTGCTAGAAGCGGGAGGGGTAGGGATGAGCAGTTCTTC
NA	NA	TRBV12-3/TRBV12-4	TRBJ1-4	14	CASSLVLGWEKLFF	TGTGCCAGCAGTTTAGTCCTGGGGTGGGAAAAACTGTTTTTT
many	NA	TRBV5-1	TRBJ2-5	11	CASRVRETQYF	TGCGCCAGCAGGGTCCGAGAGACCCAGTACTTC
NA	NA	TRBV28	TRBJ1-6	16	CASRITGGGSSSPLHF	TGTGCCAGCAGAATTACAGGTGGGGGAAGTTCGTCACCCCTCCACTTT
many	TRBD1	TRBV5-1	TRBJ2-5	15	CASSSMGTGQETQYF	TGCGCCAGCAGCTCAATGGGGACAGGACAAGAGACCCAGTACTTC
NA	NA	TRBV2	TRBJ2-7	11	CASRTYGEQYF	TGTGCCAGCAGGACTTATGGCGAGCAGTACTTC
NA	NA	TRBV7-2	TRBJ2-1	15	CASSIERSSYNEQFF	TGTGCCAGCAGCATAGAGAGGAGCTCCTACAATGAGCAGTTCTTC
few	NA	TRBV20-1	TRBJ2-4	14	CSARSALAKNIQYF	TGCAGTGCTAGGTCTGCACTAGCCAAAAACATTCAGTACTTC
few	NA	TRBV7-9	TRBJ2-7	12	CASSKIPPEQYF	TGTGCCAGCAGCAAGATCCCGCCCGAGCAGTACTTC